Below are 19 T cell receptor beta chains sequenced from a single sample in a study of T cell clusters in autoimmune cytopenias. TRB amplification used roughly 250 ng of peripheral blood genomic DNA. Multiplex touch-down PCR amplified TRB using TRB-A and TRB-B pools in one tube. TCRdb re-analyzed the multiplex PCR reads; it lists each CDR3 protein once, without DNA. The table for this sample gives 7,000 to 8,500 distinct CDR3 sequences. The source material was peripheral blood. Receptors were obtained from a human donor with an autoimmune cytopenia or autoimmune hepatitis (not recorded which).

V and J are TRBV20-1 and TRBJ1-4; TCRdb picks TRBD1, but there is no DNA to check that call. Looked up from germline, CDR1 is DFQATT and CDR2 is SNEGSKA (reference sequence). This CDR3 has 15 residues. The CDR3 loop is CSARDPGQGGEKLFF.

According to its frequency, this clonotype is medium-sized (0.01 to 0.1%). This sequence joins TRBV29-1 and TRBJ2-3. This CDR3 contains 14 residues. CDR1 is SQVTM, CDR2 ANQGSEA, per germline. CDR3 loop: CSVEVGLFTDTQYF.

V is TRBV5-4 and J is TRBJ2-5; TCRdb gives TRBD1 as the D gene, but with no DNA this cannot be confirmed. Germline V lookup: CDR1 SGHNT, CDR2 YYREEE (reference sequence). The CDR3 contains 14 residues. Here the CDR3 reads CASSAPSPVETQYF.

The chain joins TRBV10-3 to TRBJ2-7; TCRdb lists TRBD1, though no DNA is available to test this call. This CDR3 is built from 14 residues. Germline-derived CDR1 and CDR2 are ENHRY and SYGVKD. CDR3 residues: CAISDQGLVHEQYF.

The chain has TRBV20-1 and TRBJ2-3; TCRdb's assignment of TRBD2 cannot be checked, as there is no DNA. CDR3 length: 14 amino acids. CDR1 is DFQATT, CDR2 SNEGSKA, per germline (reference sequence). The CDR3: CSAPWRGGRDTQYF.

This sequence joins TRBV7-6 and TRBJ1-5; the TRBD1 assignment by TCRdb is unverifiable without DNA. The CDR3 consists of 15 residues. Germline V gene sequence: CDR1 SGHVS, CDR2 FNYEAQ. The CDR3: CASSPRPGRDQPQHF.

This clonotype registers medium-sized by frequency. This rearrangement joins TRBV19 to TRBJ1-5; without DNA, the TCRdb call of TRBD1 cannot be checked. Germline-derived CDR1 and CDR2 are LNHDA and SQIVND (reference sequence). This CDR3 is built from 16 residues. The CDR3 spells CASSSLTGGVNQPQHF. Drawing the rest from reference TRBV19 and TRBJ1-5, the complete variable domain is DGGITQSPKYLFRKEGQNVTLSCEQNLNHDAMYWYRQDPGQGLRLIYYSQIVNDFQKGDIAEGYSVSREKKESFPLTVTSAQKNPTAFYLCASSSLTGGVNQPQHFGDGTRLSIL.

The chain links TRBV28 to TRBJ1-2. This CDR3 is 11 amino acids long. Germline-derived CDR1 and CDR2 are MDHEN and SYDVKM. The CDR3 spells CASSNRRQCTF.

This chain's CDR3 is CASSLDSGAYNEQFF. V is TRBV27 and J is TRBJ2-1; TCRdb selects TRBD1, and the lack of DNA leaves this call unchecked. Germline CDR1 and CDR2: MNHEY and SMNVEV (reference sequence). The length of the CDR3 is 15 residues.

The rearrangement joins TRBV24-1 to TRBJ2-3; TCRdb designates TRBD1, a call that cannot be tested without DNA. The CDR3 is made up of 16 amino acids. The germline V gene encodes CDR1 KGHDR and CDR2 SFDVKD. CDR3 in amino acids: CATSDGQGTYTDTQYF.

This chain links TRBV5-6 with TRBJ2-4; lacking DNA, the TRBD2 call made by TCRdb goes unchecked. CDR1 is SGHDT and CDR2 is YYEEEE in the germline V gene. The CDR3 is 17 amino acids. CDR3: CASSPLPSRGGTDIQYF.

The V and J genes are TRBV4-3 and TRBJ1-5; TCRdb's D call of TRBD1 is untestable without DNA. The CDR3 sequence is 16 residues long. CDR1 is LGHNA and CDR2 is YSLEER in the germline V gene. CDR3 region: CASSQVQGRMDDPQHF.

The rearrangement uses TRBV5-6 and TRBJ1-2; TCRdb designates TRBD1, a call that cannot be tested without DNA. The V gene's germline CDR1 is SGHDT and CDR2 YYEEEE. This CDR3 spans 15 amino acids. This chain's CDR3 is CASSRGGGTPYGYTF. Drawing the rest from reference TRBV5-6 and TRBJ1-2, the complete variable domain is DAGVTQSPTHLIKTRGQQVTLRCSPKSGHDTVSWYQQALGQGPQFIFQYYEEEERQRGNFPDRFSGHQFPNYSSELNVNALLLGDSALYLCASSRGGGTPYGYTFGSGTRLTVV.

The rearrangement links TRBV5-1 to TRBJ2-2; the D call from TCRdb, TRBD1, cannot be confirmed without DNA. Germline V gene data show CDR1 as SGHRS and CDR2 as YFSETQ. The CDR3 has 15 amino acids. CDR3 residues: CASSVGQRNTGELFF.

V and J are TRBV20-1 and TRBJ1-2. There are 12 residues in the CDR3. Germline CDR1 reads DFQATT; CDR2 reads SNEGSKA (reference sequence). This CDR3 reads CSARDPEGGYTF.

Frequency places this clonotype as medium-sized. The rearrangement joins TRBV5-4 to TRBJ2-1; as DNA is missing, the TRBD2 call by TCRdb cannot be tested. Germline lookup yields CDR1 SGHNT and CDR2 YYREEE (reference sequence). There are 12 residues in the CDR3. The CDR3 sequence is CASSPGADEQFF.

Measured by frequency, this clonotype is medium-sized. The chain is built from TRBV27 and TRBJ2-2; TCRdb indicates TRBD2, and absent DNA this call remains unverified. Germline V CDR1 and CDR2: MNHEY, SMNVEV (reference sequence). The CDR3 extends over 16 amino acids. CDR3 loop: CASSLPSGTNTGELFF.

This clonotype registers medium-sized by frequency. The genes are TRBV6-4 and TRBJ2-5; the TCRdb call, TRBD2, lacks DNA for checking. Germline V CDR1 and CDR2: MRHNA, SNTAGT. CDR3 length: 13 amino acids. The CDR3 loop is CASSEGPRETQYF.

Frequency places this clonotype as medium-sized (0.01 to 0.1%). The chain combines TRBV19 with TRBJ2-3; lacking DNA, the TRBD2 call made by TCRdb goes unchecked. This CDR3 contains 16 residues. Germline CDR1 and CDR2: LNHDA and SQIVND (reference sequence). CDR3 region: CASSIVGGASGDTQYF.